Listed here are 5 T cell receptor beta chains from one sample, sequenced in a study of T-cell reconstitution after alpha-beta-depleted transplantation in children (dated by TCRdb to 2016 to 2017). Interpreted using the paper, the treatment or condition label stands for: allogeneic hematopoietic cell transplantation with graft depleted of TCRalphabeta T cells and CD19 B cells. Libraries were built with PCR. The listed sequencing device is Illumina HiSeq 2500. To normalize quantification of the TCRbeta repertoire, the TCR libraries were built with molecular barcoding that relied on unique molecular identifiers. Using fastp trimming at Q25 and MiXCR clonotype assembly, TCRdb reanalyzed the public sequencing data and kept in-frame beta chains. Every entry covers one CDR3 protein and lists the most common genes and DNA from its rows. For this sample the table gives 700,000 to 950,000 distinct CDR3 sequences, of which approximately 15% were detected only once. The ten largest clones capture about 4.6% of the sample.

Specimen: PBMCs, mostly from graft donor cells, collected 360 days after TCRalphabeta/CD19-depleted stem cell transplant. The receptors come from a male patient under 18 who had a stem cell transplant for acute lymphoblastic leukemia, so the T cells may come from the graft donor.

The rearrangement links TRBV5-1 to TRBJ2-1; D is unresolved. CDR3 length: 13 amino acids. Germline CDR1 and CDR2: SGHRS and YFSETQ. The V gene lost 0 bases and the J gene lost 5 bases, with 6 bases spanning the gap. Here the CDR3 reads CASSLAQNNEQFF. CDR3 in DNA: TGCGCCAGCAGCTTGGCGCAGAACAATGAGCAGTTCTTC.

The chain is built from TRBV20-1 and TRBJ2-5, with 7 positions matching TRBD2. The junction had 3 bases not matched to a gene; V was cut back by 0 bases and J by 5 bases. CDR1 and CDR2 (germline): DFQATT, SNEGSKA (reference sequence). The CDR3 has 13 amino acids. The CDR3 loop reads CSARDPGRETQYF. The CDR3 nucleotides are TGCAGTGCTAGAGATCCCGGGAGGGAGACCCAGTACTTC.

A few counts support this clonotype. The V gene is TRBV6-1, the J gene TRBJ1-5, with no clear D. V dropped 1 base and J dropped 6 bases, with 13 bases sitting between them. CDR1 and CDR2 from the germline V gene are MNHNS and SASEGT. The CDR3 has 15 amino acids. This CDR3 is CASSEVFLSGQPQHF. The CDR3 region has the DNA TGTGCCAGCAGTGAAGTGTTCCTCAGCGGTCAGCCCCAGCATTTT.

The J gene is TRBJ2-7, the V gene TRBV20-1; 10 bases are shared with TRBD2. This CDR3 spans 14 amino acids. The germline gives CDR1 DFQATT, CDR2 SNEGSKA (reference sequence). J lost 4 bases, V lost 5 bases, and 8 bases had no gene match. The CDR3 nucleotides are TGCAGTGCTTCACTAGCGGGAAGTAGGTACGAGCAGTACTTC. It encodes CSASLAGSRYEQYF.

This clonotype was seen a handful of times. V gene TRBV24-1 combines with J gene TRBJ2-1, with 15 bases matching TRBD2. V shed 6 bases, J shed 2 bases, and the junction held 7 bases outside the gene matches. Germline lookup yields CDR1 KGHDR and CDR2 SFDVKD. CDR3 length: 18 amino acids. CDR3 amino acids: CATSLGTSGRIPYNEQFF. CDR3 nucleotides: TGTGCCACCAGTCTGGGGACTAGCGGGAGGATCCCCTACAATGAGCAGTTCTTC.